These 26 T cell receptor beta chains came from one sample sequenced in a study of sequential checkpoint blockade in melanoma. The sample's treatment: randomized to nivolumab then ipilimumab (arm A) or the reverse (arm B). Assay used: immunoSEQ multiplex PCR; TCRdb lists only in-frame clones, some missing. The data show 600 or so clones, about 20% seen once. Sequenced here: tumor tissue (inferred from file names), sampled from a patient given nivolumab and ipilimumab in sequence. Receptors were obtained from a human donor with melanoma.

By its share, this clone is medium-sized. A read error may account for a junction end that differs from germline. The chain couples TRBV11-3 to TRBJ1-4; weak D call: TRBD1 (5 bases). The CDR3 is made up of 14 amino acids. Looked up from germline, CDR1 is SGHNT and CDR2 is YENEEA. DNA for the CDR3: TGTGCCAGCAGCCTAGAGGAGACAGCTGGAAAACTGTTTTTT. Protein: CASSLEETAGKLFF.

This clone is judged medium-sized. The V gene is TRBV11-3, the J gene TRBJ1-1; TRBD1 aligns across 7 bases. With V trimmed by 5 bases and J by 0 bases, 6 bases remained unmatched. This CDR3 has 15 residues. In germline, CDR1 is SGHNT, CDR2 YENEEA. In nucleotides, the CDR3 is TGTGCCAGCAGCCCAGGGACAGTCGTGAACACTGAAGCTTTCTTT. It yields the protein CASSPGTVVNTEAFF.

This clone was seen more than once but under ten times. The rearrangement uses TRBV6-8 and TRBJ1-2; D might be TRBD1 (5 bases). This CDR3 is 14 amino acids long. CDR1 MNHGY and CDR2 SAAAGT come from the germline V gene. V lost 5 bases and J 6 bases, leaving 16 bases between the germline ends. The CDR3 nucleotides are TGTGCCAGCAGTGACGACAGATCTCGCAATGGCTACACCTTC. The encoded protein is CASSDDRSRNGYTF.

The chain links TRBV18 to TRBJ2-3; 8 bases align to TRBD2. With V trimmed by 3 bases and J by 4 bases, 15 bases remained unmatched. The CDR3 is 18 residues long. Per the germline V gene, CDR1 is KGHSH and CDR2 is LQKENI. This chain's CDR3 is CASSPVPTSGYNPDTQYF. The DNA of the CDR3 is TGTGCCAGCTCACCGGTTCCTACTAGCGGATATAACCCAGATACGCAGTATTTT.

The sample holds a few counts of this clone. The gene calls are TRBV10-3 and TRBJ2-1; D is undetermined. Germline V gene data show CDR1 as ENHRY and CDR2 as SYGVKD. Trimming left V 2 bases short and J 15 bases short, with 23 bases between. The CDR3 runs to 15 residues. The CDR3 sequence: CAISEGNAARMNGFF. CDR3 bases: TGTGCCATCAGTGAGGGAAATGCTGCACGAATGAATGGGTTCTTC.

The rearrangement links TRBV11-3 to TRBJ2-1; 10 positions match TRBD2. With V trimmed by 5 bases and J by 6 bases, 4 bases remained unmatched. Germline V gives CDR1 SGHNT, CDR2 YENEEA. The CDR3 loop spans 14 amino acids. Written as DNA, the CDR3 is TGTGCCAGCAGCCCCGGGACTAGCGCCAATGAGCAGTTCTTC. Translation: CASSPGTSANEQFF.

The V gene is TRBV29-1, the J gene TRBJ2-2; 11 nucleotides match TRBD2. Trimming cost V 6 bases and J 8 bases; bases outside gene matches: 8. CDR1 is SQVTM, CDR2 ANQGSEA, per germline. CDR3 length: 14 amino acids. The CDR3 spells CSVGTSGGGGELFF. CDR3 nucleotides: TGCAGCGTCGGGACTAGCGGTGGAGGGGGGGAGCTGTTTTTT.

In this sample, this clone is medium-sized. The rearrangement uses TRBV11-3 and TRBJ2-1; TRBD1 matches 7 bases. CDR3 length: 17 residues. V lost 0 bases to trimming and J lost 6 bases; unmatched junction nucleotides: 11. Germline CDR1 is SGHNT and CDR2 is YENEEA. CDR3 in DNA: TGTGCCAGCAGCTTAGACCCCGACAGGGCGCTGCTCAATGAGCAGTTCTTC. Amino acid sequence: CASSLDPDRALLNEQFF.

This clone is judged large. V and J are TRBV10-3 and TRBJ2-5, with 11 bases matching TRBD2. The CDR3 is made up of 15 amino acids. V was clipped by 2 bases and J by 4 bases; unmatched bases: 3. Germline CDR1 ENHRY, CDR2 SYGVKD. In DNA form, the CDR3 reads TGTGCCATCAGTGAGACGCTAGCGGGAGGAGAGACCCAGTACTTC. Residues: CAISETLAGGETQYF.

This clone was seen more than once but under ten times. This chain links TRBV6-8 with TRBJ2-7; D is undetermined. V lost 6 bases and J lost 4, with 16 bases in between. The CDR3 spans 14 residues. Germline V lookup: CDR1 MNHGY, CDR2 SAAAGT. Written as DNA, the CDR3 is TGTGCCAGCAGAGGCCGGACGACGTCTTACGAGCAGTACTTC. It is translated as CASRGRTTSYEQYF.

This clone is medium-sized (0.01 to 0.1%) in the sample. The CDR3 is CASSQGLAGGEQFF. CDR3 coding DNA: TGTGCCAGCAGCCAGGGACTAGCGGGTGGTGAGCAGTTCTTC. This rearrangement joins TRBV11-3 to TRBJ2-1; 12 nucleotides align to TRBD2. This CDR3 contains 14 residues. With V trimmed by 5 bases and J by 9 bases, 5 bases remained unmatched. Looked up from germline, CDR1 is SGHNT and CDR2 is YENEEA.

The CDR3 is CASSPRGTGTDTQYF. CDR3 bases: TGTGCCAGCAGCCCGCGGGGGACCGGCACAGATACGCAGTATTTT. The J gene is TRBJ2-3, the V gene TRBV9; 7 bases map to TRBD2. The CDR3 is 15 residues long. Trimming at V came to 4 bases and at J to 1 base, leaving 6 bases not matched to a gene. The V gene's germline CDR1 is SGDLS and CDR2 YYNGEE.

By share, this clone ranks as medium-sized. The rearrangement joins TRBV11-3 to TRBJ1-5, with TRBD1 as a possible D gene (5 bases). CDR1 SGHNT and CDR2 YENEEA come from the germline V gene. The CDR3 has 14 residues. V lost 8 bases to trimming and J lost 4 bases, with 15 bases between them. The CDR3 coding sequence is TGTGCCAGCGGATACAGGCGGGGGAATCAGCCCCAGCATTTT. This gives the protein CASGYRRGNQPQHF. Looking up the rest from reference TRBV11-3 and TRBJ1-5 gives the full variable domain: EAGVVQSPRYKIIEKKQPVAFWCNPISGHNTLYWYLQNLGQGPELLIRYENEEAVDDSQLPKDRFSAERLKGVDSTLKIQPAELGDSAVYLCASGYRRGNQPQHFGDGTRLSIL.

This clone was counted only a few times. The CDR3 region is CASRAREGTDTQYF. The DNA of the CDR3 is TGTGCCAGTAGGGCGAGGGAGGGCACAGATACGCAGTATTTT. The chain employs TRBV19 and TRBJ2-3, with D possibly being TRBD2 (6 bases). Looked up from germline, CDR1 is LNHDA and CDR2 is SQIVND (reference sequence). V was pared by 6 bases and J by 1 base, with 11 bases between. The CDR3 covers 14 residues.

In its sample, this clone ranks as hyperexpanded. The chain recombines TRBV9 with TRBJ2-7, with D unclear. Trimming removed 3 bases from V and 3 bases from J, with 10 bases in between. The CDR3 has 13 residues. Germline CDR1 and CDR2: SGDLS and YYNGEE. The DNA of the CDR3 is TGTGCCAGCAGCGCCGGGTCCTACTACGAGCAGTACTTC. As protein: CASSAGSYYEQYF.

This clone is judged medium-sized (0.01 to 0.1%). The chain uses TRBV11-3 and TRBJ1-1, with TRBD1 as a possible D gene (6 bases). V was pared by 5 bases and J by 2 bases, with 15 bases between. Germline loops: CDR1 SGHNT, CDR2 YENEEA. The CDR3 runs 15 residues. The chain's CDR3 is CASSHRTAENTEAFF. The CDR3 bases are TGTGCCAGCAGCCACCGGACAGCAGAAAACACTGAAGCTTTCTTT. Complete variable domain (other parts from reference TRBV11-3 and TRBJ1-1): EAGVVQSPRYKIIEKKQPVAFWCNPISGHNTLYWYLQNLGQGPELLIRYENEEAVDDSQLPKDRFSAERLKGVDSTLKIQPAELGDSAVYLCASSHRTAENTEAFFGQGTRLTVV.

Relative to its sample, this clone is medium-sized (0.01 to 0.1%). The chain links TRBV11-3 to TRBJ2-7; the D gene is possibly TRBD2 (5 bases). This CDR3 contains 15 residues. V gave up 0 bases and J gave up 0 bases, with 9 bases separating them. Germline CDR1 reads SGHNT; CDR2 reads YENEEA. CDR3 in DNA: TGTGCCAGCAGCTTAGAGGTGGGGAGCTCCTACGAGCAGTACTTC. Amino acids: CASSLEVGSSYEQYF.

The genes are TRBV18 and TRBJ2-2, with 8 bases aligning to TRBD2. This CDR3 contains 15 residues. Germline values: CDR1 KGHSH, CDR2 LQKENI. The J segment lost 4 bases and the V segment lost 4 bases, leaving 5 bases of the junction unmatched. CDR3 protein: CASSLAGLGTGELFF. The CDR3 DNA follows: TGTGCCAGCTCACTAGCGGGACTAGGCACCGGGGAGCTGTTTTTT.

This clone is labeled as medium-sized. The gene calls are TRBV11-3 and TRBJ2-5, with 9 bases lining up with TRBD2. With 4 bases clipped from V and 5 bases from J, the junction kept 14 bases outside the gene matches. The CDR3 contains 17 residues. Looked up from germline, CDR1 is SGHNT and CDR2 is YENEEA. The CDR3 DNA sequence: TGTGCCAGCAGCTCACAGCCCGCGGGAGGGCCGAGTGAGACCCAGTACTTC. Its protein is CASSSQPAGGPSETQYF.

V usage is TRBV4-1 and J usage is TRBJ2-7, with TRBD1 matching over 7 bases. V trimming: 1 base; J trimming: 3 bases; junction bases outside the gene matches: 3. Germline V gives CDR1 MGHRA, CDR2 YSYEKL. The CDR3 totals 14 residues. The DNA of the CDR3 is TGCGCCAGCAGCCAAGGGTGGACAGGCTACGAGCAGTACTTC. Translating gives CASSQGWTGYEQYF.

Within the sample, this clone is large. The chain has TRBV9 and TRBJ2-1; the D gene is possibly TRBD2 (5 bases). Germline CDR1 and CDR2: SGDLS and YYNGEE. Trimming removed 4 bases at V and 9 bases at J, with 17 bases between. CDR3 size: 14 residues. The CDR3, as DNA: TGTGCCAGCAGCACGCAGGATCTAGCAGGTGAGCAGTTCTTC. As protein: CASSTQDLAGEQFF.

Judged by abundance, this clone is medium-sized. The genes are TRBV11-3 and TRBJ2-7; 8 positions match TRBD2. In germline, CDR1 is SGHNT, CDR2 YENEEA. Trimming took 0 bases from V and 0 from J; bases not matched to a gene: 4. The CDR3 sequence is 16 residues long. The CDR3 loop is CASSLESLADSYEQYF. In DNA, the CDR3 is TGTGCCAGCAGCTTAGAATCACTAGCGGACTCCTACGAGCAGTACTTC.

By sample fraction, this clone is medium-sized (0.01 to 0.1%). The J gene is TRBJ2-4, the V gene TRBV4-1; 10 bases agree with TRBD2. Germline V lookup: CDR1 MGHRA, CDR2 YSYEKL. V gave up 9 bases and J gave up 1 base; unmatched junction bases: 15. The length of the CDR3 is 18 residues. CDR3 protein: CARKKASGRGMAKNIQYF. CDR3 sequence (DNA): TGCGCCAGGAAGAAGGCTAGCGGGAGAGGTATGGCCAAAAACATTCAGTACTTC.

The chain combines TRBV19 with TRBJ2-1; TRBD1 matches at 9 bases. V lost 4 bases, J lost 9 bases, and 7 bases stayed unmatched. Per germline, CDR1 LNHDA and CDR2 SQIVND (reference sequence). The CDR3 covers 14 residues. The CDR3 bases are TGTGCCAGTAGTACCCAACAGGGGGCCGGTGAGCAGTTCTTC. Translated: CASSTQQGAGEQFF.

By sample fraction, this clone is medium-sized. V is TRBV11-3 and J is TRBJ1-1; D is perhaps TRBD1 (5 bases). Trimming took off 1 base at V and 4 bases at J, with 13 bases between the two ends. The CDR3 has 15 residues. CDR1 is SGHNT and CDR2 is YENEEA in the germline V gene. The DNA of the CDR3 is TGTGCCAGCAGCTTAGTAGCCGCGGGGGGCACTGAAGCTTTCTTT. This sequence encodes CASSLVAAGGTEAFF.

The V call is TRBV14, the J call TRBJ2-1; TRBD1 matches at 9 bases. The CDR3 has 12 residues. Trimming cost V 8 bases and J 5 bases; bases outside gene matches: 1. From germline, CDR1 is SGHDN and CDR2 FVKESK. The CDR3 loop is CASDRGNNEQFF. CDR3 nucleotide sequence: TGTGCCAGCGACAGGGGGAACAATGAGCAGTTCTTC. The whole variable domain, remainder taken from reference TRBV14 and TRBJ2-1, is EAGVTQFPSHSVIEKGQTVTLRCDPISGHDNLYWYRRVMGKEIKFLLHFVKESKQDESGMPNNRFLAERTGGTYSTLKVQPAELEDSGVYFCASDRGNNEQFFGPGTRLTVL.